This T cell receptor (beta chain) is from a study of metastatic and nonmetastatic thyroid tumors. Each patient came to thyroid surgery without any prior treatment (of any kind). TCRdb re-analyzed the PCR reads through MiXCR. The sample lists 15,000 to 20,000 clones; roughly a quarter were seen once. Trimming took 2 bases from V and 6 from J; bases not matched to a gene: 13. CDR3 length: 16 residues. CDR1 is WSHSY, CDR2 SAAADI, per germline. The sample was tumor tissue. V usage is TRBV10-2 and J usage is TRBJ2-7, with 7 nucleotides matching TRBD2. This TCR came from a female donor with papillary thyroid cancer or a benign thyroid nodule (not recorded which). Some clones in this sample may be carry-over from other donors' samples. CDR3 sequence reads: CASSERRTSRGSEQYF. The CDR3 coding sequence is TGCGCCAGCAGTGAGCGCCGGACTAGTAGGGGTAGCGAGCAGTACTTC.